The following is a T cell receptor beta chain sequence with its context. The source of the sample is a study of blood T cell repertoires in COVID-19. The germline V gene encodes CDR1 KGHSH and CDR2 LQKENI. The CDR3 loop spans 12 amino acids. The V end lost 1 base, the J end lost 4 bases, and 4 bases lay between the germline ends. Methods used by the authors: Reference gene primers were amplified, and this amplification served to estimate nucleated cell counts. The protocol was immunoSEQ multiplex PCR, while the TCRdb copy is restricted to in-frame clones and leaves out a portion. V, J and clone size reflect that table, while D and trimming were determined from the DNA. In the table there are more than 85,000 clones, less than 90% of which are singletons.

This receptor was taken from a woman between 55 and 75 years old with acute or convalescent COVID-19. The material sequenced was peripheral blood. The rearrangement uses TRBV18 and TRBJ1-1; D not resolved. CDR3 loop: CASSPRATEAFF. CDR3 sequence (DNA): TGTGCCAGCTCACCACGCGCCACTGAAGCTTTCTTT. The entire variable domain, with the rest obtained from reference TRBV18 and TRBJ1-1, is as follows: NAGVMQNPRHLVRRRGQEARLRCSPMKGHSHVYWYRQLPEEGLKFMVYLQKENIIDESGMPKERFSAEFPKEGPSILRIQQVVRGDSAAYFCASSPRATEAFFGQGTRLTVV.